The 24 T cell receptor beta chains below come from one sample, sequenced in a study of shared clonotypes between healthy human individuals. Profiled with immunoSEQ multiplex PCR; TCRdb holds only in-frame clones, not every one. The sample shows roughly 640,000 clones, approximately 79% of them seen only once. Sequencing was carried out using memory CD4+ T cells sorted from blood. Subset given: CD45RA-negative fraction. These receptors came from a woman in her twenties or thirties in good health.

This chain links TRBV6-1 with TRBJ1-2, with 7 bases identical to TRBD1. This CDR3 spans 14 amino acids. The V segment lost 7 bases and the J segment 5 bases; nucleotides outside the gene matches: 10. Germline V gene sequence: CDR1 MNHNS, CDR2 SASEGT. The CDR3 is CASKDSGTEYGYTF. The CDR3 DNA reads as TGTGCCAGCAAGGATTCCGGGACAGAATATGGCTACACCTTC.

This clone showed up just once. V usage is TRBV18 and J usage is TRBJ2-1, with D perhaps TRBD1 or TRBD2 (5 bases each). CDR1 is KGHSH and CDR2 is LQKENI in the germline V gene. CDR3 size: 16 residues. The ends were cut back, 10 bases at V and 6 bases at J, with 25 bases in the middle. DNA of the CDR3: TGTGCCATTGCCCCCTTTCGGGGCGATATTCTCAATGAGCAGTTCTTC. Amino acids: CAIAPFRGDILNEQFF.

The chain joins TRBV6-5 to TRBJ2-5; D is undetermined. V gave up 5 bases and J gave up 1 base, with 8 bases separating them. CDR1 is MNHEY and CDR2 is SVGAGI in the germline V gene. The CDR3 runs 13 residues. This chain's CDR3 is CASSQGSQETQYF. The CDR3, as DNA: TGTGCCAGCAGTCAAGGGTCCCAAGAGACCCAGTACTTC.

Only one count was recorded for this clone. The rearrangement uses TRBV7-8 and TRBJ2-2; 9 bases are a match to TRBD2. The junction had 6 bases not matched to a gene; V was cut back by 2 bases and J by 5 bases. Germline CDR1 SGHVS, CDR2 FQNEAQ. The CDR3 is 16 amino acids. The CDR3 bases are TGTGCCAGCAGCTTATTGGTTAGCGGGAGTACCGGGGAGCTGTTTTTT. This gives the protein CASSLLVSGSTGELFF.

This clone was seen only a few times. The genes are TRBV5-1 and TRBJ2-6, with TRBD1 identical over 8 bases. The CDR3 has 17 amino acids. Germline CDR1 and CDR2: SGHRS and YFSETQ. The V gene end was trimmed by 5 bases and the J gene end by 4 bases; junction bases not matched to a gene: 11. The chain's CDR3 is CASSPGTGDLGANVLTF. The CDR3 DNA sequence: TGCGCCAGCAGTCCCGGGACAGGAGATTTAGGGGCCAACGTCCTGACTTTC.

The CDR3 protein is CASSPGTNSYEQYF. The CDR3 DNA sequence: TGTGCCAGCAGTCCCGGGACAAACTCCTACGAGCAGTACTTC. V is TRBV28 and J is TRBJ2-7, with a weak D call TRBD1 (6 bases). CDR1 is MDHEN, CDR2 SYDVKM, per germline. V lost 5 bases and J 0 bases, leaving 11 bases between the germline ends. The CDR3 contains 14 residues. Combining the CDR3 with reference TRBV28 and TRBJ2-7 gives the whole variable domain DVKVTQSSRYLVKRTGEKVFLECVQDMDHENMFWYRQDPGLGLRLIYFSYDVKMKEKGDIPEGYSVSREKKERFSLILESASTNQTSMYLCASSPGTNSYEQYFGPGTRLTVT.

As to this clone: It may be a read error: a sequence one base away is much more abundant. Other DNA sequences in this sample translate to the same CDR3. This sequence joins TRBV5-1 and TRBJ2-7; the D gene could be TRBD1 or TRBD2 (5 bases each). The CDR3 is 14 amino acids. V gave up 0 bases and J gave up 2 bases, with 9 bases separating them. Germline V gene data show CDR1 as SGHRS and CDR2 as YFSETQ. The CDR3: CASSLGDGTYEQYF. In nucleotides, the CDR3 is TGCGCCAGCAGCTTGGGGGACGGCACCTACGAGCAGTACTTC.

This clone came up a few times. The gene calls are TRBV5-1 and TRBJ2-7, with D perhaps assigned TRBD1 or TRBD2 (5 bases each). Trimming took 3 bases from V and 12 from J, leaving 13 bases between them. This CDR3 contains 11 residues. Germline CDR1 and CDR2: SGHRS and YFSETQ. Here the CDR3 DNA reads TGCGCCAGCAGCTCCGGGGACGGCCGGTACTTC. Protein product: CASSSGDGRYF.

The chain employs TRBV29-1 and TRBJ1-2; D is perhaps TRBD1 (5 bases). CDR1 and CDR2 from the germline V gene are SQVTM and ANQGSEA. Trimming cost V 5 bases and J 4 bases, with 14 bases left between them. The CDR3 totals 13 residues. This CDR3 is CSVPTRETYGYTF. The CDR3 nucleotides are TGCAGCGTTCCCACCAGGGAGACCTATGGCTACACCTTC. The whole variable domain, filled in from reference TRBV29-1 and TRBJ1-2, reads SAVISQKPSRDICQRGTSLTIQCQVDSQVTMMFWYRQQPGQSLTLIATANQGSEATYESGFVIDKFPISRPNLTFSTLTVSNMSPEDSSIYLCSVPTRETYGYTFGSGTRLTVV.

The rearrangement links TRBV5-4 to TRBJ2-7, with a weak D call TRBD2 (5 bases). The CDR3 is 15 amino acids. CDR1 SGHNT and CDR2 YYREEE come from the germline V gene (reference sequence). V was trimmed by 0 bases and J by 0 bases, leaving 10 bases between them. CDR3 DNA: TGTGCCAGCAGCTTGGGTGGGAGAATCTCCTACGAGCAGTACTTC. It codes for CASSLGGRISYEQYF.

This clone was seen more than once but under ten times. The chain couples TRBV28 to TRBJ1-5; D gene uncertain. V lost 2 bases, J lost 4 bases, and 3 bases lay in between. The CDR3 runs to 12 residues. Germline CDR1 is MDHEN and CDR2 is SYDVKM. The chain's CDR3 is CASSLKNQPQHF. The DNA of the CDR3 is TGTGCCAGCAGTTTAAAAAATCAGCCCCAGCATTTT.

The chain carries TRBV5-4 and TRBJ2-5; 8 bases align to TRBD2. Unmatched junction bases numbered 6, after V lost 7 bases and J lost 4 bases. There are 13 residues in the CDR3. Germline values: CDR1 SGHNT, CDR2 YYREEE (reference sequence). Written as DNA, the CDR3 is TGTGCCAGCGAGCGGGAGAGTGGAGAGACCCAGTACTTC. It yields the protein CASERESGETQYF.

There are a few counts of this clone. The V call is TRBV19, the J call TRBJ1-1; TRBD1 matches at 8 bases. Looked up from germline, CDR1 is LNHDA and CDR2 is SQIVND (reference sequence). After removal of 4 bases from V and 7 bases from J, the junction contained 8 bases not matched to a gene. CDR3 length: 14 residues. DNA for the CDR3: TGTGCCAGTAGTACGGCAGGGGGCAGGGGTGAAGCTTTCTTT. It codes for CASSTAGGRGEAFF. The full variable domain, completed using reference TRBV19 and TRBJ1-1, is DGGITQSPKYLFRKEGQNVTLSCEQNLNHDAMYWYRQDPGQGLRLIYYSQIVNDFQKGDIAEGYSVSREKKESFPLTVTSAQKNPTAFYLCASSTAGGRGEAFFGQGTRLTVV.

The chain carries TRBV9 and TRBJ2-7, with unresolved D. The CDR3 has 15 residues. The V end lost 4 bases, the J end lost 2 bases, and 16 bases lay between the germline ends. The germline gives CDR1 SGDLS, CDR2 YYNGEE. CDR3 nucleotides: TGTGCCAGCAGCCCCCGGTCGCGTACTACCTACGAGCAGTACTTC. Encoded protein: CASSPRSRTTYEQYF.

For this clone: The DNA is omitted, as the CDR3 cannot be located on it reliably, and the CDR3 follows TCRdb's listing. The chain carries TRBV11-2 and TRBJ2-1. Inclusive of both ends, the CDR3 amounts to 12 amino acids. From germline, CDR1 is SGHAT and CDR2 FQNNGV. CDR3 sequence reads: CASSFLWDEQFF.

The chain recombines TRBV29-1 with TRBJ2-7; weak D call: TRBD1 (6 bases). Trimming took 5 bases from V and 5 from J, leaving 22 bases between them. CDR1 is SQVTM, CDR2 ANQGSEA, per germline. The CDR3 runs to 15 residues. The CDR3 here is CSVSGTKGSADEQYF. In nucleotides, the CDR3 is TGCAGCGTTTCCGGGACAAAGGGAAGTGCCGACGAGCAGTACTTC.

This clone was detected a few times. V gene TRBV18 combines with J gene TRBJ1-1, with a tentative D call TRBD1 (5 bases). The germline V gene has CDR1 KGHSH and CDR2 LQKENI. The CDR3 spans 13 residues. Trimming left V 4 bases short and J 4 bases short, with 10 bases between. This CDR3 reads CASSQGTLTEAFF. CDR3 nucleotide sequence: TGTGCCAGCTCACAGGGGACGCTCACTGAAGCTTTCTTT.

The chain is built from TRBV28 and TRBJ1-1, with a weak D call TRBD1 (5 bases). Trimming cost V 4 bases and J 1 base, with 19 bases left between them. In germline, CDR1 is MDHEN, CDR2 SYDVKM. This CDR3 has 17 residues. CDR3 sequence (DNA): TGTGCCAGCAGTTCCCCAAGACCTCGGCAGGGGAACACTGAAGCTTTCTTT. Its protein is CASSSPRPRQGNTEAFF.

The V gene is TRBV10-3, the J gene TRBJ1-5; D uncertain. The germline CDR1 and CDR2 sequences are ENHRY and SYGVKD. Trimming stripped 8 bases from V and 1 base from J, with 6 bases between. The CDR3 contains 12 residues. For the CDR3, the DNA is TGTGCCATCTCCGAGAGCAATCAGCCCCAGCATTTT. Translation: CAISESNQPQHF.

J is TRBJ2-7 and V is TRBV4-1; no clear D gene. The germline V and J ends were trimmed by 1 base and 4 bases, with 17 bases remaining between them. The CDR3 runs 16 residues. Germline V CDR1 and CDR2: MGHRA, YSYEKL. CDR3 sequence: CASSQAIATEGYEQYF. The CDR3 DNA reads TGCGCCAGCAGCCAAGCAATTGCCACTGAAGGGTACGAGCAGTACTTC.

The chain is built from TRBV19 and TRBJ1-2; no definite D call. Germline CDR1 LNHDA, CDR2 SQIVND (reference sequence). The CDR3 length is 11 residues. The CDR3 DNA sequence: TGTGCTTCTAGGGCCAACTATGGCTACACCTTC. Amino acid sequence: CASRANYGYTF.

The chain joins TRBV30 to TRBJ2-5; 7 bases agree with TRBD1. CDR1 is GTSNPN, CDR2 SVGIG, per germline (reference sequence). V was pared by 5 bases and J by 5 bases, with 8 bases of the junction left unmatched. The CDR3 is made up of 13 amino acids. In DNA, the CDR3 is TGTGCCTGGGGATTACAGGGGCTGGAGACCCAGTACTTC. It codes for CAWGLQGLETQYF.

The chain employs TRBV28 and TRBJ2-3; 9 bases are shared with TRBD1. V shed 3 bases and J 3 bases; nucleotides not matched to a gene: 4. CDR1 is MDHEN, CDR2 SYDVKM, per germline. This CDR3 spans 15 amino acids. The CDR3 nucleotides are TGTGCCAGCAGTTTTTCAGGACAGGGGACAGATACGCAGTATTTT. This encodes CASSFSGQGTDTQYF.

The rearrangement links TRBV5-4 to TRBJ1-2, with D possibly matching TRBD1 (6 bases). The CDR3 is made up of 16 amino acids. Germline CDR1 reads SGHNT; CDR2 reads YYREEE (reference sequence). V was pared by 5 bases and J by 3 bases, with 20 bases between. This CDR3 is CASSKVGGREDYGYTF. CDR3 DNA sequence: TGTGCCAGCAGTAAGGTCGGGGGGCGGGAAGACTATGGCTACACCTTC.